A selection of T cell receptor beta chains follows, all from one sample in a study of Graves' ophthalmopathy and Graves' hyperthyroidism. TCRdb itself ran the multiplex PCR reads through MiXCR, one entry per CDR3 protein. The top ten hold 3.3% of the sample, which has about 640,000 distinct CDR3 sequences, about 38% seen once. Input material: peripheral blood. These receptors originate from an adult man with Graves' ophthalmopathy. Both conserved end residues are part of each CDR3. Clone size is not always given. Where it is, it says once, few, many or a class for expanded clones.

clone_size v_call cdr3_aa
many TRBV4-2 CASSQERSSGANVLTF
- TRBV27 CASSLIRTDDLDGYTF
- TRBV7-9 CASSYSFQETQYF
- TRBV7-3 CASSLTGQGPDTQYF
- TRBV2 CASMGQGNSPLHF
- TRBV2 CASRGTPIYNEQFF
few TRBV3-1 CASTGAGNTGELFF
- TRBV29-1 CSVGTTGEKLFF
few TRBV7-8 CASIYFNTGELFF
- TRBV2 CASRGHIEKLFF
- TRBV29-1 CNVGDSNSPLHF
- TRBV25-1 CASRGTGIGYGYTF
- TRBV20-1 CSAISGGAYEQYF
- TRBV4-3 CASSQAGLALYEQYF
- TRBV11-3 CASSRDQGTRGEKLFF
- TRBV25-1 CASSEPGGSMNTEAFF
many TRBV7-3 CASSWGTANSPLHF
many TRBV6-6 CASSRDDSPLHF
- TRBV4-1 CASRLGPRQGQNYGYTF
many TRBV29-1 CSVEASDRLNTEAFF
- TRBV29-1 CSVDPPERGYTF
few TRBV19 CASSIFQGAGGELFF
- TRBV7-9 CASSLEVGSAILSYEQYF
- TRBV7-2 CASSFGQGAITEAFF
once TRBV30 CAWSLSGGNTEAFF
many TRBV7-8 CASSWENQETQYF
many TRBV19 CASSLQGRSYEQYF
many TRBV20-1 CSALPGLSYEQYF
- TRBV14 CASSQTGTVSNYGYTF
many TRBV12-3/TRBV12-4 CASSPRDFGPGEQYF
few TRBV7-8 CASSYAGQTNYGYTF
- TRBV29-1 CSSGSGTEAFF
few TRBV11-1 CASSLVDRGYEQYF
- TRBV2 CASIRGTSAQETQYF
many TRBV7-6 CASSQGSGNTIYF
- TRBV7-3 CASSPYLGRALPGELFF
- TRBV19 CASKRQGGETQYF
many TRBV20-1 CSARGDGYTF
- TRBV25-1 CASSEYHGASQYF
- TRBV10-3 CAISSGGSLQETQYF
- TRBV24-1 CATSDLWNEQFF
few TRBV7-9 CASSSDRGTDTQYF
- TRBV13 CASSLNLGVESGANVLTF
many TRBV7-9 CASSLGQGFYGYTF
many TRBV10-3 CAISAGARNTEAFF
few TRBV29-1 CSLGPGSYEQYF
- TRBV30 CAWSVGGRRSSPLHF
- TRBV7-9 CASSLMGGSLNTEAFF
few TRBV12-3/TRBV12-4 CASSPRASPNTGELFF
few TRBV2 CASQDSSYEQYF
- TRBV30 CAWSPSRIRSSYNSPLHF
many TRBV14 CASSQDRGGNSPLHF
many TRBV19 CASRGTGGAGGYTF